The 9 T cell receptor beta chains given below trace back to one sample, sequenced in a study of cytomegalovirus exposure and HLA in healthy donors (dated by TCRdb to about 2017). Receptor amplification or capture employed the immunoSEQ multiplex PCR assay. TCRdb stores this immuneACCESS table with in-frame sequences only. Part of the clones is absent; in the studies checked, under half of the shortfall reflects unresolved V genes, and no reason is known for the rest. The sample profile shows around 160,000 clones; roughly 91% of them were found once. About 3% of the sample is taken by the ten largest. Specimen: PBMCs. These receptors originate from a man between 18 and 35 years old in good health and CMV-seronegative.

The chain has TRBV7-9 and TRBJ1-1; D gene unclear. This CDR3 has 14 residues. Germline-derived CDR1 and CDR2 are SEHNR and FQNEAQ (reference sequence). V dropped 3 bases and J dropped 0 bases, with 8 bases sitting between them. The CDR3 protein is CASSFHPLNTEAFF. CDR3 DNA: TGTGCCAGCAGCTTCCATCCCCTGAACACTGAAGCTTTCTTT.

The chain joins TRBV2 to TRBJ2-5; 11 bases map to TRBD1. Germline CDR1 reads SNHLY; CDR2 reads FYNNEI. The junction had 7 bases not matched to a gene; V was cut back by 5 bases and J by 2 bases. CDR3 length equals 16 residues. The CDR3 DNA follows: TGTGCCAGCAGTTTTATGGGACAGGGGGTACAAGAGACCCAGTACTTC. Protein sequence: CASSFMGQGVQETQYF.

This clone was counted a few times. The chain has TRBV10-1 and TRBJ1-2; D perhaps matches TRBD1 (6 bases). Looked up from germline, CDR1 is WNHNN and CDR2 is SYGVQD (reference sequence). The V gene lost 5 bases and the J gene lost 7 bases, with 14 bases spanning the gap. The CDR3 spans 13 residues. CDR3 sequence (DNA): TGCGCCAGCAGTTCTACAGGGTCCGCTGGCTACACCTTC. Protein: CASSSTGSAGYTF.

For this clone: A read error may produce the germline difference seen at one junction end. V and J are TRBV5-6 and TRBJ2-2, with TRBD1 identical over 8 bases. The CDR3 is 16 amino acids. CDR1 and CDR2 (germline): SGHDT, YYEEEE. In DNA, the CDR3 is TGTGCCAGCACCTTGGGACAGGTCGCGAACACCGGGGAGCTGTTTTTT. Protein product: CASTLGQVANTGELFF.

CDR3 DNA: TGCGCCAGTCGGAGGACGGACTACAATGAGCAGTTCTTC. Encoded protein: CASRRTDYNEQFF. This chain connects TRBV5-1 to TRBJ2-1, with a possible D match to TRBD2 (5 bases). This CDR3 comprises 13 residues. With 8 bases removed from V and 3 bases from J, the gap between germline ends came to 12 bases. Germline CDR1 is SGHRS and CDR2 is YFSETQ.

The V and J genes are TRBV6-5 and TRBJ1-2, with D hard to call. The CDR3 totals 14 residues. From germline, CDR1 is MNHEY and CDR2 SVGAGI. Trimming left V 4 bases short and J 7 bases short, with 16 bases between. Here the CDR3 reads CASSSFGGSVGYTF. The CDR3 DNA sequence: TGTGCCAGCAGTTCCTTTGGAGGGTCGGTTGGCTACACCTTC.

The chain combines TRBV10-3 with TRBJ1-4; D not resolved. This CDR3 spans 14 amino acids. Germline lookup yields CDR1 ENHRY and CDR2 SYGVKD. The V end lost 0 bases, the J end lost 1 base, and 3 bases lay between the germline ends. The CDR3 sequence: CAISESLTNEKLFF. CDR3 sequence (DNA): TGTGCCATCAGTGAGTCCCTAACTAATGAAAAACTGTTTTTT.

V usage is TRBV27 and J usage is TRBJ1-5, with a weak D call TRBD1 (5 bases). Trimming took off 6 bases at V and 0 bases at J, with 9 bases between the two ends. This CDR3 has 14 amino acids. Germline V lookup: CDR1 MNHEY, CDR2 SMNVEV (reference sequence). The CDR3 reads CASRQGNSNQPQHF. CDR3 DNA sequence: TGTGCCAGCAGGCAGGGAAATAGCAATCAGCCCCAGCATTTT.

The chain carries TRBV5-1 and TRBJ2-7; the match to TRBD1 covers 7 bases. J gave up 2 bases and V 4 bases, and 6 bases lay outside the gene matches. The length of the CDR3 is 14 residues. Germline loops: CDR1 SGHRS, CDR2 YFSETQ. The CDR3 nucleotides are TGCGCCAGCAGCATCCGGGACAGCCCCTACGAGCAGTACTTC. This encodes CASSIRDSPYEQYF.